This TCR beta chain was obtained from a study of human T cells and chemical hapten exposure. In the study overall: Slight volume differences across pooled libraries mainly accounted for varying per-sample TCR yields. Study results and limitations: Counts of TCRs expanded at PT1 correlated positively with patch test score.

The time point: patch test 1, 2 weeks after DPC sensitization. This sample's treatment: therapeutic diphenylcyclopropenone sensitization with weekly scalp DPC. Trimming took 9 bases from V and 6 from J; bases not matched to a gene: 2. In germline, CDR1 is MNHNY, CDR2 SVGAGI (reference sequence). This CDR3 is 12 amino acids long. Unique molecular identifiers were attached to individual cDNA molecules within the library. Each CDR3 protein is one row after TCRdb ran MiXCR on the RACE reads. The repertoire holds roughly 74,000 distinct CDR3 sequences, with approximately 35% as singletons. This clonotype has a handful of counts. Its antigen is unknown.

The source of this sequence is a man aged 40-50 years with alopecia areata. Some clones in this sample may be carry-over from other donors' samples. The source material was whole blood, sampled in connection with sensitization to the hapten diphenylcyclopropenone (DPC). The rearrangement joins TRBV6-6 to TRBJ2-2; 9 nucleotides line up with TRBD1. The CDR3 sequence is CASRDRAGELFF. CDR3 DNA: TGTGCCAGTCGGGACAGGGCCGGGGAGCTGTTTTTT.